Listed here are 21 T cell receptor beta chains from one sample, sequenced in a study of graft-versus-host responses after intestinal transplantation. The authors seeded around 200,000 CFSE-labeled responder cells together with around 200,000 irradiated stimulator cells tagged with violet dye. Generated by immunoSEQ multiplex PCR, the TCRdb table keeps only in-frame clones and is missing some. The sample carries some 13,000 clones, around a third recorded once. The sequencing here drew on alloreactive CD8+ T cells from a mixed lymphocyte reaction culture, taken before intestinal transplant. The subset was: CFSE-low proliferating T cells sorted from roughly six-day pre-transplant mixed lymphocyte reaction (GvH or HvG direction). The receptors stem from a human patient who received an intestinal transplant.

The V and J genes are TRBV13 and TRBJ2-5, with 9 bases identical to TRBD2. The V gene's germline CDR1 is PRHDT and CDR2 FYEKMQ (reference sequence). The CDR3 is 15 amino acids. V dropped 4 bases and J dropped 5; count of bases not matched to a gene: 8. The CDR3 here is CASSSERGAGETQYF. The CDR3 bases are TGTGCCAGCAGCTCCGAGCGGGGGGCCGGGGAGACCCAGTACTTC.

By frequency in the sample, this clone is medium-sized. V gene TRBV4-1 combines with J gene TRBJ2-7; 8 nucleotides align to TRBD1. CDR3 size: 15 residues. The V and J ends lost 3 bases and 0 bases, in that order; junction bases with no gene match: 4. Germline V gene sequence: CDR1 MGHRA, CDR2 YSYEKL. CDR3 sequence: CASSHRQGSSYEQYF. DNA of the CDR3: TGCGCCAGCAGCCACCGACAGGGGAGCTCCTACGAGCAGTACTTC.

The chain recombines TRBV9 with TRBJ1-6, with no clear D. Trimming stripped 0 bases from V and 6 bases from J, with 13 bases between. CDR3 size: 16 residues. The germline V gene has CDR1 SGDLS and CDR2 YYNGEE. This chain's CDR3 is CASSVAQAAFNSPLHF. CDR3 DNA sequence: TGTGCCAGCAGCGTAGCTCAGGCAGCCTTTAATTCACCCCTCCACTTT.

This chain joins TRBV5-4 and TRBJ2-2; D may be TRBD2 (5 bases). This CDR3 has 12 residues. Germline V gene sequence: CDR1 SGHNT, CDR2 YYREEE (reference sequence). Between the trimmed V and J ends, which lost 0 bases and 8 bases, there was a span of 5 bases. This CDR3 reads CASSLAGGELFF. CDR3 in DNA: TGTGCCAGCAGCTTGGCGGGAGGGGAGCTGTTTTTT. The full variable domain, its missing parts supplied by reference TRBV5-4 and TRBJ2-2, is ETGVTQSPTHLIKTRGQQVTLRCSSQSGHNTVSWYQQALGQGPQFIFQYYREEENGRGNFPPRFSGLQFPNYSSELNVNALELDDSALYLCASSLAGGELFFGEGSRLTVL.

The chain couples TRBV5-1 to TRBJ1-2; possibly TRBD1 for D (5 bases). V shed 0 bases and J shed 3 bases, with 15 bases lying between them. The CDR3 has 16 residues. Germline CDR1 SGHRS, CDR2 YFSETQ. This chain's CDR3 is CASSLDPGSRDYGYTF. The CDR3 coding sequence is TGCGCCAGCAGCTTGGACCCGGGGTCCAGGGACTATGGCTACACCTTC.

This clone appeared a few times. The chain has TRBV9 and TRBJ2-1; no clear D gene. Germline loops: CDR1 SGDLS, CDR2 YYNGEE. Deletions cut 0 bases from V and 9 bases from J, with 13 bases between. The CDR3 contains 14 residues. CDR3 amino acids: CASSVEKGLSEQFF. CDR3 coding DNA: TGTGCCAGCAGCGTAGAAAAGGGTCTCAGTGAGCAGTTCTTC. Drawing the rest from reference TRBV9 and TRBJ2-1, the complete variable domain is DSGVTQTPKHLITATGQRVTLRCSPRSGDLSVYWYQQSLDQGLQFLIQYYNGEERAKGNILERFSAQQFPDLHSELNLSSLELGDSALYFCASSVEKGLSEQFFGPGTRLTVL.

This chain uses TRBV27 with TRBJ2-1; D possibly corresponds to TRBD1 (6 bases). V lost 1 base and J 5 bases, leaving 6 bases between the germline ends. Per germline, CDR1 MNHEY and CDR2 SMNVEV (reference sequence). This CDR3 spans 13 amino acids. CDR3 loop: CASSLYRDNEQFF. The CDR3 region has the DNA TGTGCCAGCAGTTTATACAGGGACAATGAGCAGTTCTTC.

This chain joins TRBV5-1 and TRBJ2-5; D remains ambiguous. CDR1 SGHRS and CDR2 YFSETQ come from the germline V gene. V was clipped by 7 bases and J by 2 bases, with 18 bases between them. The CDR3 sequence is 15 residues long. CDR3 sequence: CASQPLGRKQETQYF. CDR3 in DNA: TGCGCCAGCCAACCCCTCGGGCGTAAACAAGAGACCCAGTACTTC.

Here the CDR3 DNA reads TGTGCCAGCAGTCGCGGGGGGATTCCCAATGAGCAGTTCTTC. Its translation: CASSRGGIPNEQFF. The genes are TRBV6-1 and TRBJ2-1, with 8 bases identical to TRBD2. The CDR3 has 14 residues. V dropped 5 bases and J dropped 6; count of bases not matched to a gene: 6. From germline, CDR1 is MNHNS and CDR2 SASEGT.

This chain joins TRBV5-1 and TRBJ1-6, with D tentatively TRBD1 (6 bases). Germline CDR1 and CDR2: SGHRS and YFSETQ. The V gene lost 1 base and the J gene lost 0 bases, with 14 bases spanning the gap. The CDR3 is 18 residues long. The chain's CDR3 is CASSLTPGASSYNSPLHF. The CDR3, as DNA: TGCGCCAGCAGCTTGACCCCAGGGGCTAGCTCCTATAATTCACCCCTCCACTTT.

This clone appeared once. The V and J genes are TRBV10-2 and TRBJ2-1; TRBD2 agrees at 13 bases. J gave up 0 bases and V 6 bases, and 11 bases lay outside the gene matches. This CDR3 has 19 residues. Per germline, CDR1 WSHSY and CDR2 SAAADI. The CDR3 sequence is CASSYGLAGDFFSYNEQFF. The DNA for the CDR3 is TGCGCCAGCAGCTACGGACTAGCGGGGGATTTCTTCTCCTACAATGAGCAGTTCTTC.

In this sample, this clone turned up a few times. The chain couples TRBV10-2 to TRBJ2-7; unclear D gene. CDR1 is WSHSY and CDR2 is SAAADI in the germline V gene. CDR3 length: 11 residues. V was shortened by 8 bases and J by 4 bases, with 9 bases between the two germline ends. The CDR3: CASGPAYEQYF. The DNA for the CDR3 is TGCGCCAGCGGACCGGCATACGAGCAGTACTTC.

DNA of the CDR3: TGTGCCAGCAGCGCCTCCACAGGGAGCGGCTACACCTTC. Encoded protein: CASSASTGSGYTF. The J gene is TRBJ1-2, the V gene TRBV5-6; the D gene is possibly TRBD1 (6 bases). The length of the CDR3 is 13 residues. V lost 4 bases and J lost 8, with 15 bases in between. The germline CDR1 and CDR2 sequences are SGHDT and YYEEEE.

This clone was detected a few times. This chain links TRBV5-5 with TRBJ1-1; D call uncertain. The germline V gene has CDR1 SGHKS and CDR2 YYEKEE (reference sequence). The V and J ends lost 4 bases and 2 bases respectively, with 9 bases between them. The CDR3 consists of 13 residues. The CDR3 reads CASSLGRNTEAFF. CDR3 nucleotides: TGTGCCAGCAGCCTAGGACGTAACACTGAAGCTTTCTTT. The entire variable domain, with the rest obtained from reference TRBV5-5 and TRBJ1-1, is as follows: DAGVTQSPTHLIKTRGQQVTLRCSPISGHKSVSWYQQVLGQGPQFIFQYYEKEERGRGNFPDRFSARQFPNYSSELNVNALLLGDSALYLCASSLGRNTEAFFGQGTRLTVV.

The V gene is TRBV6-5, the J gene TRBJ1-2; the match to TRBD1 covers 7 bases. J gave up 6 bases and V 2 bases, and 6 bases lay outside the gene matches. The CDR3 consists of 14 residues. Germline V gene lookup returns CDR1 MNHEY and CDR2 SVGAGI. The CDR3 loop reads CASSYGRQGDGYTF. The CDR3 region has the DNA TGTGCCAGCAGTTACGGTCGACAGGGTGATGGCTACACCTTC.

The sample holds a few counts of this clone. The genes are TRBV7-9 and TRBJ2-1, with 8 bases aligning to TRBD1. CDR1 is SEHNR and CDR2 is FQNEAQ in the germline V gene (reference sequence). Trimming removed 6 bases from V and 6 bases from J; junction bases left unmatched: 19. The CDR3 consists of 18 residues. CDR3 residues: CASRTNKIDRGASNEQFF. Written as DNA, the CDR3 is TGTGCCAGCAGGACCAACAAAATCGACAGGGGCGCATCCAATGAGCAGTTCTTC.

The chain couples TRBV18 to TRBJ1-5; no clear D gene. Per germline, CDR1 KGHSH and CDR2 LQKENI. This CDR3 comprises 13 residues. Trimming stripped 1 base from V and 5 bases from J, with 6 bases between. The chain's CDR3 is CASSPRGDQPQHF. In DNA, the CDR3 is TGTGCCAGCTCACCACGAGGCGATCAGCCCCAGCATTTT.

This clone was counted a few times. The chain joins TRBV2 to TRBJ1-1; D is perhaps TRBD1 (5 bases). Germline V gene lookup returns CDR1 SNHLY and CDR2 FYNNEI. The CDR3 spans 11 residues. V was pared by 9 bases and J by 2 bases, with 7 bases between. The CDR3 reads CARTENTEAFF. CDR3 coding DNA: TGTGCCAGGACAGAAAACACTGAAGCTTTCTTT.

The chain uses TRBV30 and TRBJ2-2; 8 positions match TRBD2. The ends lost 2 bases at V and 2 bases at J; junction bases unmatched: 10. This CDR3 contains 17 residues. Germline CDR1 and CDR2: GTSNPN and SVGIG (reference sequence). The CDR3 protein is CAWSRMWRGANTGELFF. As DNA, the CDR3 is TGTGCCTGGAGTCGAATGTGGCGGGGGGCTAACACCGGGGAGCTGTTTTTT.

The V call is TRBV4-1, the J call TRBJ2-7; the D gene is possibly TRBD1 (6 bases). The V gene lost 1 base and the J gene lost 4 bases, with 14 bases spanning the gap. From germline, CDR1 is MGHRA and CDR2 YSYEKL. This CDR3 comprises 15 residues. CDR3 in DNA: TGCGCCAGCAGCCAAGTTCTAGGGGGTAGGTACGAGCAGTACTTC. As protein: CASSQVLGGRYEQYF.

This clone turned up a few times. The V gene is TRBV19, the J gene TRBJ1-1; tentatively, D is TRBD1 (6 bases). CDR1 is LNHDA and CDR2 is SQIVND in the germline V gene (reference sequence). There are 14 residues in the CDR3. Trimming stripped 0 bases from V and 3 bases from J, with 8 bases between. In nucleotides, the CDR3 is TGTGCCAGTAGTATAGATCAGGGGTACACTGAAGCTTTCTTT. Translating it yields CASSIDQGYTEAFF.